The rows below give T cell receptor beta chains drawn from one sample of a study of shared clonotypes between healthy human individuals. The data were produced by immunoSEQ multiplex PCR, yet TCRdb's version contains in-frame clones alone and is incomplete. The sample yields around 940,000 clones, roughly 72% seen once. Sequences were obtained from memory CD4+ T cells sorted from blood. These receptors came from a man in his late teens or twenties in good health. CDR3s include the opening cysteine and the closing phenylalanine or tryptophan. The D gene is left open where the match is weak. Expanded clones get a size class; other rows say once, few or many, or leave the size out.

TRBJ1-2	.	TRBD1	TRBV30	TGTGCCTCTGACAGGGACCCCCACCCCTACTATGGCTACACCTTC	CASDRDPHPYYGYTF
TRBJ2-7	few	TRBD1	TRBV30	TGTGCCTGGAGTGTAGGGACAGGGAAACCCTCGTACTTC	CAWSVGTGKPSYF
TRBJ1-1	few	.	TRBV30	TGTGCCTGGAGTGTAAGGGACGCACGTGAAGCTTTCTTT	CAWSVRDAREAFF
TRBJ1-5	.	.	TRBV2	TGTGCCAGCAGCCCGGAGGGCAATCAGCCCCAGCATTTT	CASSPEGNQPQHF
TRBJ2-1	.	.	TRBV11-2	TGTGCCAGCAGCTCCCAAGGGTCCTACAATGAGCAGTTCTTC	CASSSQGSYNEQFF
TRBJ2-6	.	TRBD1	TRBV5-1	TGCGCCAGCAGCGGGCGAACAGGGGGAGGCTCTGGGGCCAACGTCCTGACTTTC	CASSGRTGGGSGANVLTF
TRBJ1-2	.	.	TRBV10-3	TGTGCCATCAGTGAGGCAGCTTGGTTAAACTATGGCTACACCTTC	CAISEAAWLNYGYTF
TRBJ2-5	.	.	TRBV7-3	TGTGCCAGCAGCCCCGGGCCCCAAGAGACCCAGTACTTC	CASSPGPQETQYF
TRBJ2-7	.	TRBD2	TRBV7-2	TGTGCCAGCAGCGTTAACCCGGGACTAGCCTACGAGCAGTACTTC	CASSVNPGLAYEQYF
TRBJ1-3	few	.	TRBV27	TGTGCCAGCAGTGCCAGGGCCCCCTACTCTGGAAACACCATATATTTT	CASSARAPYSGNTIYF
TRBJ1-6	.	.	TRBV28	TGTGCCAGCAGCCTAGGGCAGGGAGGGGGCTATAATTCACCCCTCCACTTT	CASSLGQGGGYNSPLHF
TRBJ1-1	.	TRBD1	TRBV19	TGTGCCAGTGGGGGACAGGGGATTTTGAACACTGAAGCTTTCTTT	CASGGQGILNTEAFF
TRBJ2-5	.	.	TRBV5-1	TGCGCCAGCAGCCGATATATGGACTTGGGAGAGACCCAGTACTTC	CASSRYMDLGETQYF
TRBJ1-5	.	.	TRBV28	TGTGCCAGCAAGACAGGTGGAGCCTATAGCAATCAGCCCCAGCATTTT	CASKTGGAYSNQPQHF
TRBJ1-6	.	.	TRBV19	TGTGCCAGTATGAGGGGCGCTTATAATTCACCCCTCCACTTT	CASMRGAYNSPLHF
TRBJ1-6	.	.	TRBV9	TGTGCCAGCAGCGGGGACGGGGGATATAATTCACCCCTCCACTTT	CASSGDGGYNSPLHF
TRBJ1-3	.	.	TRBV30	TGTGCCTGGAGTCCAGGGATAAGGGAAAACACCATATATTTT	CAWSPGIRENTIYF
TRBJ2-1	few	TRBD1	TRBV5-1	TGCGCCAGCAGCTTTGAGGGGGCGCCCAACAATGAGCAGTTCTTC	CASSFEGAPNNEQFF
TRBJ2-7	once	.	TRBV11-2	TGTGCCAGCAGCTTAGGCTCAACAACCTACGAGCAGTACTTC	CASSLGSTTYEQYF
TRBJ1-5	.	.	TRBV7-2	TGTGCCAGCAGCTTAGAACTAGGCTTCAATCAGCCCCAGCATTTT	CASSLELGFNQPQHF
TRBJ2-1	.	.	TRBV19	TGTGCCAGTAGTATGCTTCTAGCCTATGAGCAGTTCTTC	CASSMLLAYEQFF
TRBJ1-4	.	TRBD1	TRBV9	TGTGCCAGCAGCGGACAGGGGGCAGGGGAAAAACTGTTTTTT	CASSGQGAGEKLFF
TRBJ1-3	.	.	TRBV11-2	TGTGCCAGCAGCTCCCGAGGGGCAGACACCATATATTTT	CASSSRGADTIYF
TRBJ2-5	few	.	TRBV6-6	TGTGCCAGCAGTCATCAAAGCGAGACCCAGTACTTC	CASSHQSETQYF
TRBJ1-6	few	.	TRBV30	TGTGCCTCCACTTGGGGCGGTAGGGATTCACCCCTCCACTTT	CASTWGGRDSPLHF
TRBJ2-5	.	.	TRBV15	TGTGCCACCAGCAGGGACTCAGGGGAGACCCAGTACTTC	CATSRDSGETQYF
TRBJ2-5	.	.	TRBV5-1	TGCGCCAGCAGCTTCATGTCGGGGCTAGAGACCCAGTACTTC	CASSFMSGLETQYF
TRBJ2-3	.	.	TRBV4-1	TGCGCCAGCAGCCAAGGGGTTGGGACTCCTCGGCAGTATTTT	CASSQGVGTPRQYF
TRBJ2-7	.	TRBD2	TRBV7-2	TGTGCCAGCAGCCCGCAACTAGCGGGAGGGCACGAGCAGTACTTC	CASSPQLAGGHEQYF
TRBJ2-1	.	.	TRBV4-3	TGCGCCAGCAGCCAAGATCTTTCTGAGAGACTGTTCTTC	CASSQDLSERLFF
TRBJ1-1	.	.	TRBV27	TGTGCCAGCAGCCCTCGAGAGTACGTTGTCGGGGCTTTCTTT	CASSPREYVVGAFF
TRBJ1-4	.	.	TRBV7-2	TGTGCCAGCAGAGGGCTGGGCACTACTAATGAAAAACTGTTTTTT	CASRGLGTTNEKLFF
TRBJ2-7	.	TRBD1	TRBV6-6	TGTGCCAGCAGTTACTCAGACAGGGGACCCTACGAGCAGTACTTC	CASSYSDRGPYEQYF
TRBJ2-1	.	.	TRBV5-4	TGTGCCAGCAGCTTGGATTACGGTGAGCAGTTCTTC	CASSLDYGEQFF
TRBJ2-7	.	.	TRBV19	TGTGCCAGTAGTTCCGATGCCTCTCGCGAGCAGTACTTC	CASSSDASREQYF
TRBJ1-5	.	.	TRBV9	TGTGCCAGCAGCGTGCCCGATCGAGGCTCCAATCAGCCCCAGCATTTT	CASSVPDRGSNQPQHF
TRBJ2-7	.	TRBD1	TRBV7-2	TGTGCCAGCAGCCAAGATGGGACAGGCACCTACGAGCAGTACTTC	CASSQDGTGTYEQYF
TRBJ1-5	.	.	TRBV19	TGTGCCAGTAGTATAGCCCGACGGAGCAATCAGCCCCAGCATTTT	CASSIARRSNQPQHF
TRBJ1-3	.	TRBD1	TRBV28	TGTGCCAGCATTATGGGGACAGGAGGAAACACCATATATTTT	CASIMGTGGNTIYF
TRBJ1-1	.	.	TRBV18	TGTGCCAGCTCACCTAGTCGGGCAATGAACACTGAAGCTTTCTTT	CASSPSRAMNTEAFF
TRBJ1-4	.	.	TRBV6-1	TGTGCCAGCAGTATTCGGACAGATAATGAAAAACTGTTTTTT	CASSIRTDNEKLFF
TRBJ2-2	.	.	TRBV5-4	TGTGCCAGCAGCTTGGTGGGGGGTGCCGGGGAGCTGTTTTTT	CASSLVGGAGELFF
TRBJ1-2	.	.	TRBV6-1	TGTGCCAGCAGTGAATTGTGGGCTTCCGGCTATGGCTACACCTTC	CASSELWASGYGYTF
TRBJ2-4	.	.	TRBV28	TGTGCCAGCAGTTTATGGGCCAGTGGGTCAAATGGAGCCAAAAACATTCAGTACTTC	CASSLWASGSNGAKNIQYF
TRBJ1-2	.	TRBD1	TRBV10-1	TGCGCCAGCAGTTCCTCCGGACAGGATGGCTACACCTTC	CASSSSGQDGYTF
TRBJ2-5	.	.	TRBV5-6	TGTGCCAGCAGCTTGGTACAGGGAACCCAAGAGACCCAGTACTTC	CASSLVQGTQETQYF
TRBJ2-3	.	.	TRBV5-1	TGCGCCAGCAGCCCGCCAGGGTTTCCCTCAGATACGCAGTATTTT	CASSPPGFPSDTQYF
TRBJ2-7	once	TRBD2	TRBV6-1	TGTGCCAGTCGCCCGACCGGGACTAGCGGCTACGAGCAGTACTTC	CASRPTGTSGYEQYF
TRBJ1-1	.	.	TRBV6-5	TGTGCCAGCAGTCCACATGTCAGGAACACTGAAGCTTTCTTT	CASSPHVRNTEAFF
TRBJ2-5	.	TRBD1	TRBV5-6	TGTGCCAGCAGCCCAGACAGGGCAGAGACCCAGTACTTC	CASSPDRAETQYF
TRBJ1-4	.	.	TRBV28	TGTGCCAGCAGTCCAGGACAGACCCATGAAAAACTGTTTTTT	CASSPGQTHEKLFF
TRBJ2-7	.	.	TRBV7-2	TGTGCCAGCAGCATCCGGGGCAGGGGTGAGCAGTACTTC	CASSIRGRGEQYF
TRBJ2-7	once	.	TRBV7-2	TGTGCCAGCAGCTTAAGGGTTCGGGACGAGCAGTACTTC	CASSLRVRDEQYF
TRBJ2-2	.	.	TRBV5-4	TGTGCCAGCAGCTTGCGAAGCTCATCGAACACCGGGGAGCTGTTTTTT	CASSLRSSSNTGELFF
TRBJ1-2	few	.	TRBV10-3	TGTGCCATCAGTGAGTCCCTGACCCAAAATAGCGGCTACACCTTC	CAISESLTQNSGYTF
TRBJ1-6	.	.	TRBV7-2	TGTGCCAGCAGCTTATTAGACGGGGGGAATTCACCCCTCCACTTT	CASSLLDGGNSPLHF
TRBJ2-7	.	TRBD2	TRBV5-6	TGTGCCAGCAGCCGACTAGCGGGGGGCGCCTACGAGCAGTACTTC	CASSRLAGGAYEQYF
TRBJ1-1	.	.	TRBV28	TGTGCCAGCAGTTTAGGTGGTTATAAAGGTCCGGCTAAGAACACTGAAGCTTTCTTT	CASSLGGYKGPAKNTEAFF
TRBJ1-1	.	.	TRBV11-2	TGTGCCAGCAGACTCACTGGGACTGAAGCTTTCTTT	CASRLTGTEAFF